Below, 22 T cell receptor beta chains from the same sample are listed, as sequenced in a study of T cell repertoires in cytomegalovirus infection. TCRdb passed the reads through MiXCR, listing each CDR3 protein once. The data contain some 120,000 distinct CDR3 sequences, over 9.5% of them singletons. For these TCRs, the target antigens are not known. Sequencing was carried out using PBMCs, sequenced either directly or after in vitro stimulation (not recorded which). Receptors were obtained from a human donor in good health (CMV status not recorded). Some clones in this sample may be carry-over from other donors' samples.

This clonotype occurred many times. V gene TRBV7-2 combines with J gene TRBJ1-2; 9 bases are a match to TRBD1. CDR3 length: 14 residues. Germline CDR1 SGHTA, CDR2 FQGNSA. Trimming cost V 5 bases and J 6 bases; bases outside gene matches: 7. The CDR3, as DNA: TGTGCCAGCAGCGTCCCGGGACAGGGACATGGCTACACCTTC. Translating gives CASSVPGQGHGYTF. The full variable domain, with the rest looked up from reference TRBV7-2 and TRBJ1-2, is GAGVSQSPSNKVTEKGKDVELRCDPISGHTALYWYRQSLGQGLEFLIYFQGNSAPDKSGLPSDRFSAERTGGSVSTLTIQRTQQEDSAVYLCASSVPGQGHGYTFGSGTRLTVV.

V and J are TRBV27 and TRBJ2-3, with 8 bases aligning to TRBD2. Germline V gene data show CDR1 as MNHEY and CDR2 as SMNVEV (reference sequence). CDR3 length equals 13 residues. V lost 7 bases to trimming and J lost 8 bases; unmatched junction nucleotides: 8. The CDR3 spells CASNLRAGGTQYF. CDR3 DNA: TGTGCCAGCAACCTTCGGGCGGGGGGTACGCAGTATTTT.

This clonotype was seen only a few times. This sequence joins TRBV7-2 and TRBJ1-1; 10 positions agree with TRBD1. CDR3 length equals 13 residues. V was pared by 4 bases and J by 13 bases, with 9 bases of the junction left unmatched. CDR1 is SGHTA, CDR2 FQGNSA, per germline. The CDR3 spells CASSSDRGFGGFF. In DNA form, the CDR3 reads TGTGCCAGCAGCTCGGACAGGGGGTTTGGGGGTTTCTTT.

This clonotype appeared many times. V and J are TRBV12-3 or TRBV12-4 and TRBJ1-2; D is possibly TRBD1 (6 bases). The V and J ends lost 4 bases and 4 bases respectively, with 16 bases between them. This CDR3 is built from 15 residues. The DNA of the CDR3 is TGTGCCAGCAGTTCCCGTAGGGGGGCCCGCTATGGCTACACCTTC. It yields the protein CASSSRRGARYGYTF.

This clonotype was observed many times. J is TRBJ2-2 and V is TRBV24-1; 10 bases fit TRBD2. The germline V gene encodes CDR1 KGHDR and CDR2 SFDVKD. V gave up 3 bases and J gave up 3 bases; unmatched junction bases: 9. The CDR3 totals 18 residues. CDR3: CATSDTPGLAYDTGELFF. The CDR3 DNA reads TGTGCCACCAGTGATACCCCGGGACTAGCGTATGACACCGGGGAGCTGTTTTTT.

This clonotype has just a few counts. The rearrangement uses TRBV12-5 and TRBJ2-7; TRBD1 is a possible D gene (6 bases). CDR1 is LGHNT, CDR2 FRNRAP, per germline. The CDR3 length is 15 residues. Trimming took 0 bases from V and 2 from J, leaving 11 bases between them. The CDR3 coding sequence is TGTGCTAGTGGTTTGGTCCGGGACACCACCTACGAGCAGTACGTC. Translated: CASGLVRDTTYEQYV.

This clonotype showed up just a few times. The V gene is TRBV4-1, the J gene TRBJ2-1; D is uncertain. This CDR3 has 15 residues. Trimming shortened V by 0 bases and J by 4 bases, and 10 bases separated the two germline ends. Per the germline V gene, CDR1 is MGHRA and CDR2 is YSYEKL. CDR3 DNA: TGCGCCAGCAGCCAAGATCAACTATTTTACAATGAGCAGTTCTTC. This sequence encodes CASSQDQLFYNEQFF.

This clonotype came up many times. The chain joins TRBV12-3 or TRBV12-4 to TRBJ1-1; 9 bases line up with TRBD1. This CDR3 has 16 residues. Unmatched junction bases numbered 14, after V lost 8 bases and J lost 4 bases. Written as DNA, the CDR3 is TGTGCCAGCCCGCAGGGGGGACAGGGAGGCGGCACTGAAGCTTTCTTT. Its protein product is CASPQGGQGGGTEAFF.

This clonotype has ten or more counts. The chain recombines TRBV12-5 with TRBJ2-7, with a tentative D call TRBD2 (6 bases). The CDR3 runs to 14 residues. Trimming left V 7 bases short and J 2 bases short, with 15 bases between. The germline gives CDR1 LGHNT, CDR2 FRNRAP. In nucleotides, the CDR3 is TGTGCTAGTGCCTGGGACTCCTTTACCTACGAGCAGTACTTC. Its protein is CASAWDSFTYEQYF.

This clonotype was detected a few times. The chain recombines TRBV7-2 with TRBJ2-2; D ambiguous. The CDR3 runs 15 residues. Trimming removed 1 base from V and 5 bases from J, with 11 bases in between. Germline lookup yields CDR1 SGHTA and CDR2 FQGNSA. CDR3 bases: TGTGCCAGCAGCTTAGAGCTGCGACGGACCGGGGAGCTGTTTTTT. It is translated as CASSLELRRTGELFF.

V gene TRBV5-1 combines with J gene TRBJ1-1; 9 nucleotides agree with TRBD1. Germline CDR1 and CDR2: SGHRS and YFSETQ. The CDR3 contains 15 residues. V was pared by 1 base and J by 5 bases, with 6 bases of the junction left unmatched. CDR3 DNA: TGCGCCAGCAGCTTGTTCGGACAGGGGAATACTGAAGCTTTCTTT. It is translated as CASSLFGQGNTEAFF. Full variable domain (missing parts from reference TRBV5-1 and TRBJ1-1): KAGVTQTPRYLIKTRGQQVTLSCSPISGHRSVSWYQQTPGQGLQFLFEYFSETQRNKGNFPGRFSGRQFSNSRSEMNVSTLELGDSALYLCASSLFGQGNTEAFFGQGTRLTVV.

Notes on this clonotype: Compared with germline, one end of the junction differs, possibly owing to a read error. CDR3 in DNA: TGTGCCAGCACATCACCCCACCACTTT. Protein sequence: CASTSPHHF. The chain has TRBV6-6 and TRBJ1-6; D is unclear. The CDR3 has 9 amino acids. The germline CDR1 and CDR2 sequences are MNHNY and SVGAGI (reference sequence).

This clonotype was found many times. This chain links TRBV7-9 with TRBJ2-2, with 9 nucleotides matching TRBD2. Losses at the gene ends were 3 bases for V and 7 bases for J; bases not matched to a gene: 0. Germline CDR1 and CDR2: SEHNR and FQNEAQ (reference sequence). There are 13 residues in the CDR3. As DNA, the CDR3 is TGTGCCAGCAGCTTTAGCGGGAGCGGGGAGCTGTTTTTT. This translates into CASSFSGSGELFF.

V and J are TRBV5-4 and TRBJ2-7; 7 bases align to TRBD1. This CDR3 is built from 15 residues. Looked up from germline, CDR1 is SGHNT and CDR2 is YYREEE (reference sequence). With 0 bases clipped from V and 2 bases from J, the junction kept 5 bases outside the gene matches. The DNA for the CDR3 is TGTGCCAGCAGCTTGGGGGACAGACTACCCTACGAGCAGTACGTC. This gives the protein CASSLGDRLPYEQYV.

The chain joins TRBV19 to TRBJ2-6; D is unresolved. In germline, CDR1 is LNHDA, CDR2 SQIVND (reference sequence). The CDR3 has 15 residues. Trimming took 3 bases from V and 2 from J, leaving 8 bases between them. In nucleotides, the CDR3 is TGTGCCAGTAGTATCGTCACCGCTGGGGCCAACGTCCTGACTTTC. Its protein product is CASSIVTAGANVLTF. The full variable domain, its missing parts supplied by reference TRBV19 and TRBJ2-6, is DGGITQSPKYLFRKEGQNVTLSCEQNLNHDAMYWYRQDPGQGLRLIYYSQIVNDFQKGDIAEGYSVSREKKESFPLTVTSAQKNPTAFYLCASSIVTAGANVLTFGAGSRLTVL.

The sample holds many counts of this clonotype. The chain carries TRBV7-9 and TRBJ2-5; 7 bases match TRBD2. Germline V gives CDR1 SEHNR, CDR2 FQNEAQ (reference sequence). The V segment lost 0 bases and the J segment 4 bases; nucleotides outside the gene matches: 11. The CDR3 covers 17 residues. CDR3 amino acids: CASSLATGGVKGETQYF. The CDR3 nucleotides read TGTGCCAGCAGCTTAGCAACGGGAGGCGTTAAAGGAGAGACCCAGTACTTC.

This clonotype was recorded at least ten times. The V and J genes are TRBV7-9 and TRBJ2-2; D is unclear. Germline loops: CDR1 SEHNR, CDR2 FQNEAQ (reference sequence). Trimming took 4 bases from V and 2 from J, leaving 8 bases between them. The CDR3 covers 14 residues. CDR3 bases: TGTGCCAGCAGCTCAGACATCAACACCGGGGAGCTGTTTTTT. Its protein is CASSSDINTGELFF.

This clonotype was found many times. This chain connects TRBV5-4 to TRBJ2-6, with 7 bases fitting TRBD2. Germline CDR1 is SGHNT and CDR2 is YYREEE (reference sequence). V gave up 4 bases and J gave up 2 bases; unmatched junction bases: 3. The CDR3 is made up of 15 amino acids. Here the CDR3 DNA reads TGTGCCAGCAGCGCGGGGGAGACTGGGGCCAACGTCCTGACTTTC. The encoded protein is CASSAGETGANVLTF.

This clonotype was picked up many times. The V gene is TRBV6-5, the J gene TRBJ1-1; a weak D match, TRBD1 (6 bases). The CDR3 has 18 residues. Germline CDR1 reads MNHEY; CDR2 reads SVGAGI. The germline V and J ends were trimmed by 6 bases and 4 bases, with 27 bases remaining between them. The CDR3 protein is CASRWLGQGRHGGTEAFF. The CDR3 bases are TGTGCCAGCAGATGGCTCGGTCAGGGGCGGCACGGGGGCACTGAAGCTTTCTTT.

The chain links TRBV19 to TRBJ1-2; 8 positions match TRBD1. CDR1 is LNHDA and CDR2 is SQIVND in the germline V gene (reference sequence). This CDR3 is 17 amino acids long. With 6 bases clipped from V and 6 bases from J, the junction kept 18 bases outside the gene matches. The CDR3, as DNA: TGTGCCAGTAGGCAAACTCTTTCACTGGACAGGGATGATGGCTACACCTTC. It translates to CASRQTLSLDRDDGYTF.

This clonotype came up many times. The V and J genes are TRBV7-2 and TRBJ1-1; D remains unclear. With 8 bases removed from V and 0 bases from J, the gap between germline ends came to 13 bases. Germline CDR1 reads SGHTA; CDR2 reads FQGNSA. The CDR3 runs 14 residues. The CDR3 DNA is TGTGCCAGCCGAAACCCGGGAATGAACACTGAAGCTTTCTTT. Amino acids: CASRNPGMNTEAFF.

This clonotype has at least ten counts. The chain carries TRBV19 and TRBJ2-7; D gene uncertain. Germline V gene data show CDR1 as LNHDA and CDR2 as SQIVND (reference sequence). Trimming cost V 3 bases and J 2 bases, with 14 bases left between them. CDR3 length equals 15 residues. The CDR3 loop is CASSISRTATYEQYF. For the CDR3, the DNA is TGTGCCAGTAGTATTTCCCGGACGGCAACCTACGAGCAGTACTTC.